This entry describes one TCR beta chain. Its antigen is currently unknown. Germline CDR1 is MGHRA and CDR2 is YSYEKL. The CDR3 is 15 amino acids. Mixed chimerism was transient after nonmyeloablative marrow transplants from related graft donors. CD4+CD25+CD127- Tregs, CD4+CD25- non-Tregs, CD4 and CD8 cells were sorted. The data are from a study of Tregs in tolerant kidney transplant recipients. Whole-study results and caveats: Nucleotide sequences could not be compared across some patients' samples due to primer changes. This study did not directly address biological reproducibility. Validation in larger populations is needed because few patients were studied.

Data came from immunoSEQ multiplex PCR; TCRdb stores just in-frame clones and leaves some out. The data show approximately 81,000 clones, over 75% seen once. The chain employs TRBV4-1 and TRBJ2-5; possible D gene TRBD2, 6 bases. The J call may be wrong; the DNA end is better matched by TRBJ2-7. Sequencing was performed on CD4+ T cells from blood (PBMCs), taken 24 months after the transplant. The sequence came from a human patient who received a combined kidney and bone marrow transplant. Part of the T cell pool may stem from the graft donor. In nucleotides, the CDR3 is TGCGCCAGCAGCCAACCTGGAGGGGATCGGTACGAGCAGTACTTC. It encodes CASSQPGGDRYEQYF.